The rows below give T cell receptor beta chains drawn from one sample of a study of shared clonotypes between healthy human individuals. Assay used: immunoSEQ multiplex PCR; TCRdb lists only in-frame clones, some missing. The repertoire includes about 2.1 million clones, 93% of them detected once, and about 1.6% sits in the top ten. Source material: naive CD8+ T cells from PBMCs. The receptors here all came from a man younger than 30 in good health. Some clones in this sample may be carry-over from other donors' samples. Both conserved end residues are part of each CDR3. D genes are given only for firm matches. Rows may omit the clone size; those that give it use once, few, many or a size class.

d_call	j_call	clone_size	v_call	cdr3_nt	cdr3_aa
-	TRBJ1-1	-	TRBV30	TGTGCCTGGAGGGTGGGGGGGAACACTGAAGCTTTCTTT	CAWRVGGNTEAFF
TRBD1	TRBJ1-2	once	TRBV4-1	TGCGCCAGCAGCCAAGTCGGGACAGGGGTTGGCTACACCTTC	CASSQVGTGVGYTF
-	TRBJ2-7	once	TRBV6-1	TGTGCCAGCAGTGGAGATAGGTGGAGGTTAAACTCCTACGAGCAGTACTTC	CASSGDRWRLNSYEQYF
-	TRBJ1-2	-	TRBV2	TGTGCCAGCAGTGCTGGAGGACCGGATGGCTACACCTTC	CASSAGGPDGYTF
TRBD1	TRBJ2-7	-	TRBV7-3	TGTGCCAGCAGCTTCCCCCCGGGACAGGGGGCTTACGAGCAGTACTTC	CASSFPPGQGAYEQYF
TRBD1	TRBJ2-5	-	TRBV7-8	TGTGCCAGCAGCTTAGATGGGGGAAGACAGGGACAAGAGACCCAGTACTTC	CASSLDGGRQGQETQYF
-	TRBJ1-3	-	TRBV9	TGTGCCAGCAGCGTAGGGGCTTCGGGAAACACCATATATTTT	CASSVGASGNTIYF
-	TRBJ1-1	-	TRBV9	TGTGCCAGCAGCGTAGGACAGGCTCTGGGCACTGAAGCTTTCTTT	CASSVGQALGTEAFF
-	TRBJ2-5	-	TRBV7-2	TGTGCCAGCAGCTTCGACCAGGGGAAGGCGGAGACCCAGTACTTC	CASSFDQGKAETQYF
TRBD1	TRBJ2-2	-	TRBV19	TGTGCCAGTACCCTACTAGGACAGGGGTCTCGTACCGGGGAGCTGTTTTTT	CASTLLGQGSRTGELFF
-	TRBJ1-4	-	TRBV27	TGTGCCAGCAGTGGCGGGGGAGGAACTAATGAAAAACTGTTTTTT	CASSGGGGTNEKLFF
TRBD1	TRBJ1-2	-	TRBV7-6	TGTGCCAGCAGCTTAGAAGACAGGGGCCGCCTCAACTATGGCTACACCTTC	CASSLEDRGRLNYGYTF
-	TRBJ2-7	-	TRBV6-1	TGTGCCAGCAGTGAATGGTTATCGTACGAGCAGTACTTC	CASSEWLSYEQYF
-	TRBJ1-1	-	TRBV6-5	TGTGCCAGCAGCCCCGGGGCCAACACTGAAGCTTTCTTT	CASSPGANTEAFF
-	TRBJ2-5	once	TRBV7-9	TGTGCCAGCAGCGCGAGGACAGATCAAGAGACCCAGTACTTC	CASSARTDQETQYF
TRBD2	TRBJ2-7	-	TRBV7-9	TGTGCCAGCAGCCCCCCCGTCGGGACTATCTACGAGCAGTACTTC	CASSPPVGTIYEQYF
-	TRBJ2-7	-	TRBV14	TGTGCCAGCAGCCAAGCGAGTTTGGTGTCCCGCTCCTACGAGCAGTACTTC	CASSQASLVSRSYEQYF
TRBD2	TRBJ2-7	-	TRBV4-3	TGCGCCAGCAGCCAGTTTAGCGGGAGCTACGAGCAGTACTTC	CASSQFSGSYEQYF
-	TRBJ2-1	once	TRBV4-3	TGCGCCAGCAGCCAAGATTGGCCTAGTTTGGTGGTAAATGAGCAGTTCTTC	CASSQDWPSLVVNEQFF
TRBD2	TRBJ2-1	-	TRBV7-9	TGTGCCAGCAGCTTAGTACCAGCGGGGGACAATGAGCAGTTCTTC	CASSLVPAGDNEQFF
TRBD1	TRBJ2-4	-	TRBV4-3	TGCGCCAGCAGCCCAGTGACAGGGGGCGATGCCCAAAACATTCAGTACTTC	CASSPVTGGDAQNIQYF
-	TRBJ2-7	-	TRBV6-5	TGTGCCAGCAGTCCCGCGGGACGCGAGCAGTACTTC	CASSPAGREQYF
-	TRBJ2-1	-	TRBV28	TGTGCCAGCACATCGGAACCCCGCGCAGGTGAGCAGTTCTTC	CASTSEPRAGEQFF
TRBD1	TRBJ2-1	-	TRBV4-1	TGCGCCAGCAGCCCAAGTTGGGGACAGGGTTACAATGAGCAGTTCTTC	CASSPSWGQGYNEQFF
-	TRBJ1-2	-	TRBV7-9	TGTGCCAGCAGCTTAAGTTTTGGGGGGCTGTTTGATGGCTACACCTTC	CASSLSFGGLFDGYTF
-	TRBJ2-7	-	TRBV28	TGTGCCAGCAGTTCGGGGGCAGGGAACCACGAGCAGTACTTC	CASSSGAGNHEQYF
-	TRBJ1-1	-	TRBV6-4	TGTGCCAGCAGTGAATCAGGGATGAACACTGAAGCTTTCTTT	CASSESGMNTEAFF
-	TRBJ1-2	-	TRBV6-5	TGTGCCAGCGGGGTGAGGGCCTCCTATGGCTACACCTTC	CASGVRASYGYTF
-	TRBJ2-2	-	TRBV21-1	TGTGCCAGCAGCGGGCTTCGACAGGGCCGCAACACCGGGGAGCTGTTTTTT	CASSGLRQGRNTGELFF
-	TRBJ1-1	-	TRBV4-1	TGCGCCAGCAGCCCAACCTTCCAAAGAACTGGAGCTTTCTTT	CASSPTFQRTGAFF
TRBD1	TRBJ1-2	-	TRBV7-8	TGTGCCAGCAGCTTAACCTCCAGGACAGGGAAGGACTATGGCTACACCTTC	CASSLTSRTGKDYGYTF
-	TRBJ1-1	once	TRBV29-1	TGCAGCGTTGAAGGAGGTCAGCTCGATAACACTGAAGCTTTCTTT	CSVEGGQLDNTEAFF
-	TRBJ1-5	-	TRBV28	TGTGCCAGCACCTCCTTCCAGGGACGGGGTCAGCCCCAGCATTTT	CASTSFQGRGQPQHF
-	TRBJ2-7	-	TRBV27	TGTGCCAGCAGTTTATCCGAGGGCAACGAGCAGTACTTC	CASSLSEGNEQYF
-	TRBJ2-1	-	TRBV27	TGTGCCAGCAGTTTATGGTCCTACAATGAGCAGTTCTTC	CASSLWSYNEQFF
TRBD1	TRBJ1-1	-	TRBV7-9	TGTGCCAGCAGCTCAATAGGGACAGCTAACATGAACACTGAAGCTTTCTTT	CASSSIGTANMNTEAFF
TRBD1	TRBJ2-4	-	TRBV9	TGTGCCAGCAGCGCAAGGGACAGTGGAAACATTCAGTACTTC	CASSARDSGNIQYF
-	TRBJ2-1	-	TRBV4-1	TGCGCCAGCAGCCAAGTGGACTATTGGGATGAGCAGTTCTTC	CASSQVDYWDEQFF
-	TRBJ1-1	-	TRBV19	TGTGCCAGCTGGGGGCGGGGTGAAGCTTTCTTT	CASWGRGEAFF
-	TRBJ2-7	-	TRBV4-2	TGTGCCAGCAGGAATCGGGACGGAACCTACGAGCAGTACTTC	CASRNRDGTYEQYF
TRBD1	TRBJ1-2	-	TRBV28	TGTGCCAGCAGCTCCCGACAGGGGGCAGGCTACACCTTC	CASSSRQGAGYTF
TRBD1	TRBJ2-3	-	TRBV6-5	TGTGCCAGCAGTCCGGGACAGATCGAAGATACGCAGTATTTT	CASSPGQIEDTQYF
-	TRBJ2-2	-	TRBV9	TGTGCCAGCAGCGCGGGAAGCGGGGAGCTGTTTTTT	CASSAGSGELFF
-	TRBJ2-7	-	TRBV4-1	TGCGCCAGCAGCCAAGATCGAAAGGGCAACGAGCAGTACTTC	CASSQDRKGNEQYF
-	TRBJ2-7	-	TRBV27	TGTGCCAGCAGTACAGGGATCTCCTACGAGCAGTACTTC	CASSTGISYEQYF
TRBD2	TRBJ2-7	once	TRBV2	TGTGCCAGCAGTGAGACTAGCGGGAGTAGTTACGAGCAGTACTTC	CASSETSGSSYEQYF
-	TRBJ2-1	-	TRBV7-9	TGTGCCAGCAGCTCCTCGACAAACTACAATGAGCAGTTCTTC	CASSSSTNYNEQFF
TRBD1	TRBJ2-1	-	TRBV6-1	TGTGCCAGCAGGTACAGGGGTAGCTCCTACAATGAGCAGTTCTTC	CASRYRGSSYNEQFF
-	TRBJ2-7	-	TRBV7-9	TGTGCCAGCAGGGGGGGTTCCTACGAGCAGTACTTC	CASRGGSYEQYF
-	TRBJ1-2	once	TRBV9	TGTGCCAGCAGTCCAGGGGCAGGGGTTGCCTATGGCTACACCTTC	CASSPGAGVAYGYTF
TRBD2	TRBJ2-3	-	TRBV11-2	TGTGCCAGCAGCTTAGTATCTAGCGGGGTCACAGATACGCAGTATTTT	CASSLVSSGVTDTQYF
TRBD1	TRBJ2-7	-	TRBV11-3	TGTGCCAGCAGCTCGGGACCGGGACAGGGGAAAAACGAGCAGTACTTC	CASSSGPGQGKNEQYF
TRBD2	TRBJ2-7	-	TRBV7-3	TGTGCCAGCAGCCTTAGCGGGAGCTACGAGCAGTACTTC	CASSLSGSYEQYF
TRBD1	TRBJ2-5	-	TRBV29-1	TGCAGCGTTGAGGGGACAGGGACCATCTTTGGGACCCAGTACTTC	CSVEGTGTIFGTQYF
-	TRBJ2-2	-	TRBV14	TGTGCCAGCAGCCAATTTGTCGGGACCACCGGGGAGCTGTTTTTT	CASSQFVGTTGELFF